These 5 T cell receptor beta chains share one sample of origin, sequenced in a study of radiotherapy plus CTLA-4 blockade in lung cancer. Only in-frame clones appear in the TCRdb table, and some are missing; sequencing was by immunoSEQ multiplex PCR. The sample consists of about 47,000 clones, roughly four fifths of them appearing once. Here the sequenced sample was peripheral blood, taken from a patient treated with radiotherapy plus ipilimumab. The receptors shown here come from a human donor with non-small cell lung cancer who had stable disease on radiotherapy plus ipilimumab.

The CDR3 is CASSRCLLRQDVSLYEQYV. The DNA for the CDR3 is TGTGCCAGCAGCCGATGCCTCTTAAGACAGGACGTTAGCCTCTACGAGCAGTACGTC. This chain joins TRBV27 and TRBJ2-7; D may be TRBD1 (6 bases). CDR3 length: 19 amino acids. V lost 6 bases, J lost 3 bases, and 30 bases lay in between. Germline V gives CDR1 MNHEY, CDR2 SMNVEV (reference sequence).

The chain has TRBV5-1 and TRBJ1-1; D not resolved. The V end was cut by 1 base, the J end by 2 bases, with 9 bases between. Germline V gene sequence: CDR1 SGHRS, CDR2 YFSETQ. CDR3 length: 14 residues. The DNA of the CDR3 is TGCGCCAGCAGCTTGTCACAGTTAAACACTGAAGCTTTCTTT. Translated: CASSLSQLNTEAFF.

This rearrangement joins TRBV2 to TRBJ1-4, with D perhaps matching TRBD1 (5 bases). The CDR3 length is 13 residues. CDR1 is SNHLY, CDR2 FYNNEI, per germline. V shed 7 bases and J shed 7 bases, with 13 bases lying between them. CDR3 protein: CASTRWGSEKLFF. As DNA, the CDR3 is TGTGCCAGCACCCGGTGGGGGAGTGAAAAACTGTTTTTT.

The V gene is TRBV9, the J gene TRBJ2-3; 15 bases align to TRBD2. The CDR3 is 18 amino acids. Germline CDR1 reads SGDLS; CDR2 reads YYNGEE. V lost 2 bases and J lost 0; bases outside the gene matches: 4. The CDR3 DNA sequence: TGTGCCAGCAGCGTCGGGACTAGCGGGGGGCAAAGCACAGATACGCAGTATTTT. Protein: CASSVGTSGGQSTDTQYF.

The chain uses TRBV25-1 and TRBJ2-1; 7 bases are a match to TRBD1. The CDR3 runs 15 residues. Trimming at V came to 6 bases and at J to 4 bases, leaving 9 bases not matched to a gene. The germline gives CDR1 MGHDK, CDR2 SYGVNS. The CDR3 sequence is CASRATGQIYNEQFF. The CDR3 DNA reads as TGTGCCAGCAGGGCTACGGGACAGATATACAATGAGCAGTTCTTC.